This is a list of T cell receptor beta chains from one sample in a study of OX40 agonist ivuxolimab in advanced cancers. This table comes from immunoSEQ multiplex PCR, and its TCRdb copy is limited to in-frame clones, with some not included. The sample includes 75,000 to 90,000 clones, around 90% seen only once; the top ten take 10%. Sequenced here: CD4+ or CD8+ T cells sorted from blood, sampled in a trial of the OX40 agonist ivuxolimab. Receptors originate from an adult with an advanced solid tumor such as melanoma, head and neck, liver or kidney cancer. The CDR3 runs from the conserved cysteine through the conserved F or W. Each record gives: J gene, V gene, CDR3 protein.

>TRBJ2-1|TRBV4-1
CASSPTSGRAYEQFF
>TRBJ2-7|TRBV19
CASSIGTASSYEQYF
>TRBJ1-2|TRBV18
CASSPRVGYTF
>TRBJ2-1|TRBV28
CASSFYNEQFF
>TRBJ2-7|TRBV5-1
CASSLGWQGAREQYF
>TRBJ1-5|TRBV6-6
CASSTRQGTGNQPQHF
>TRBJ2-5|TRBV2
CASSGGWGSIGTQYF
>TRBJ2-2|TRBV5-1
CASSLTGGFTGELFF
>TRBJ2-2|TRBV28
CASRQGSLYTGELFF
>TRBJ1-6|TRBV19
CASSNSRSYNSPLHF
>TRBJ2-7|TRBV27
CASAFRDSSYEQYF
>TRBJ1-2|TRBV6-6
CASRRGTGDGYTF
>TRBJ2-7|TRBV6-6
CASSLARRPPYEQYF
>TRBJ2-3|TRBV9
CASGIREGGTDTQYF
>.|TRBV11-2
CASSLTGGAAGGTYEQYF